This TCR beta chain originates from a study of T cells in Graves' hyperthyroidism and ophthalmopathy. Trimming took 3 bases from V and 0 from J; bases not matched to a gene: 1. The CDR3 is 16 amino acids. Germline V gene data show CDR1 as MGHRA and CDR2 as YSYEKL. Amplification of TCR beta CDR3 regions was performed using RNA transcripts as template. The HTBI set primed first-round TCR CDR3 RT-PCR. TCRdb used MiXCR to reprocess the multiplex PCR reads, holding one entry per CDR3 protein. The table shows fewer than 450,000 distinct CDR3 sequences, with 18% occurring only once. The specimen sequenced was blood. The chain couples TRBV4-1 to TRBJ2-2, with 10 positions matching TRBD1. The TCR sequence derives from a man between 18 and 35 years old with Graves' ophthalmopathy. CDR3 DNA: TGCGCCAGCAGCCAGGGACAGGGGACGAACACCGGGGAGCTGTTTTTT. It yields the protein CASSQGQGTNTGELFF.